Each of the 19 T cell receptor beta chains below was sequenced from the same sample in a study of T cells in Graves' hyperthyroidism and ophthalmopathy. There were TCR beta CDR3 regions amplified from RNA transcripts. The study used the HTBI primer set for a first-round RT-PCR of the TCR CDR3. TCRdb redid the calling of the multiplex PCR reads with MiXCR, one entry per CDR3 protein. Of hundreds of thousands of distinct CDR3 sequences listed, around 45% are singletons. The sample taken for sequencing was peripheral blood or thyroid tissue (not recorded which). These TCRs come from a woman younger than 30 with Graves' hyperthyroidism.

In this sample, this clonotype turned up many times. The chain links TRBV25-1 to TRBJ1-2; D gene ambiguous. The ends were cut back, 1 base at V and 8 bases at J, with 11 bases in the middle. Germline assignment: CDR1 MGHDK and CDR2 SYGVNS. CDR3 length: 13 amino acids. The CDR3, as DNA: TGTGCCAGCAGTGAATTGGGAAAGCAGGGCTACACCTTC. This gives the protein CASSELGKQGYTF.

The chain has TRBV10-3 and TRBJ2-7; D is undetermined. Trimming cost V 4 bases and J 8 bases, with 6 bases left between them. The germline gives CDR1 ENHRY, CDR2 SYGVKD. This CDR3 comprises 10 residues. The CDR3 sequence: CAISAAQQYF. CDR3 DNA: TGTGCCATCAGTGCGGCACAGCAGTACTTC.

This clonotype came up a few times. J is TRBJ2-7 and V is TRBV9, with D maybe TRBD2 (5 bases). CDR1 is SGDLS and CDR2 is YYNGEE in the germline V gene. V lost 4 bases to trimming and J lost 4 bases, with 18 bases between them. This CDR3 has 15 amino acids. This chain's CDR3 is CASSSRRAAPYEQYF. Written as DNA, the CDR3 is TGTGCCAGCAGCAGCAGGCGGGCGGCCCCTTACGAGCAGTACTTC.

The rearrangement links TRBV5-1 to TRBJ2-7, with TRBD2 matching 8 bases. Per germline, CDR1 SGHRS and CDR2 YFSETQ. V was clipped by 1 base and J by 6 bases; unmatched bases: 12. CDR3 length: 16 residues. CDR3: CASSLFTGGPRSEQYF. The CDR3 nucleotides are TGCGCCAGCAGCTTGTTTACGGGAGGGCCGAGAAGCGAGCAGTACTTC. Based on the CDR3 plus reference TRBV5-1 and TRBJ2-7, the full variable domain is KAGVTQTPRYLIKTRGQQVTLSCSPISGHRSVSWYQQTPGQGLQFLFEYFSETQRNKGNFPGRFSGRQFSNSRSEMNVSTLELGDSALYLCASSLFTGGPRSEQYFGPGTRLTVT.

In the case of this clonotype: This may stem from a read error, because a much larger clone lies one nucleotide away. The gene calls are TRBV24-1 and TRBJ1-1; D is unclear. The CDR3 totals 14 residues. CDR1 is KGHDR and CDR2 is SFDVKD in the germline V gene. DNA of the CDR3: TGTGCCATCAGTTCGGGAGGCCTGAACACTGAAGCTTTCTTT. Residues: CAISSGGLNTEAFF.

This clonotype was detected ten times or more. The CDR3 reads CASSLTGNTGELFF. For the CDR3, the DNA is TGTGCCAGCAGCTTAACGGGGAACACCGGGGAGCTGTTTTTT. The chain combines TRBV7-3 with TRBJ2-2, with D unclear. The CDR3 has 14 residues. V lost 0 bases and J 1 base, leaving 3 bases between the germline ends. Germline V gene sequence: CDR1 SGHTA, CDR2 FQGTGA.

Comment on this clonotype: Since a much larger clone is just one base distant, this may be a read error. The gene calls are TRBV2 and TRBJ1-5; the D is unclear. Germline loops: CDR1 SNHLY, CDR2 FYNNEI. This CDR3 has 13 residues. The CDR3 DNA reads as TGTGCCAGCAGTAAGGAGACGGGTCAGCCCCGGCATTTT. Translation gives CASSKETGQPRHF.

This clonotype occurred a few times. The V and J genes are TRBV5-1 and TRBJ2-2; possible D gene TRBD2, 6 bases. The CDR3 runs to 13 residues. The V and J ends lost 5 bases and 8 bases respectively, with 13 bases between them. Germline V gene sequence: CDR1 SGHRS, CDR2 YFSETQ. The CDR3 sequence: CASSRDSLGELFF. The CDR3 DNA follows: TGCGCCAGCAGTCGGGACTCCCTGGGGGAGCTGTTTTTT. Using reference TRBV5-1 and TRBJ2-2 for the parts outside the CDR3, the full variable domain is KAGVTQTPRYLIKTRGQQVTLSCSPISGHRSVSWYQQTPGQGLQFLFEYFSETQRNKGNFPGRFSGRQFSNSRSEMNVSTLELGDSALYLCASSRDSLGELFFGEGSRLTVL.

CDR3 nucleotides: TGTGCCAGCAGTCTAGGACCTAGTCGCGAGACCCAGTACTTC. The encoded protein is CASSLGPSRETQYF. This chain connects TRBV7-8 to TRBJ2-5, with D unresolved. CDR3 length equals 14 residues. Germline-derived CDR1 and CDR2 are SGHVS and FQNEAQ. Trimming took off 6 bases at V and 5 bases at J, with 16 bases between the two ends.

The J gene is TRBJ1-1, the V gene TRBV29-1; 8 bases agree with TRBD1. Per germline, CDR1 SQVTM and CDR2 ANQGSEA. V trimming: 8 bases; J trimming: 0 bases; junction bases outside the gene matches: 5. The CDR3 has 13 amino acids. The CDR3 DNA reads as TGCAGCTTTGGGACAGGCTTGAACACTGAAGCTTTCTTT. This sequence encodes CSFGTGLNTEAFF.

Concerning this clonotype itself: One end of the junction is discordant with germline, which a read error may explain. V usage is TRBV2 and J usage is TRBJ1-3; D is unresolved. Germline-derived CDR1 and CDR2 are SNHLY and FYNNEI. The CDR3 extends over 13 amino acids. CDR3 bases: TGTGCCAGCAGTAAGTTCTCTGGAAAAACCATATATTTT. Translated: CASSKFSGKTIYF.

The J gene is TRBJ2-7, the V gene TRBV7-9, with D possibly being TRBD2 (6 bases). The J call may be faulty, since TRBJ2-1 better matches the DNA end. Germline CDR1 and CDR2: SEHNR and FQNEAQ (reference sequence). The CDR3 is 14 amino acids. The CDR3 nucleotides are TGTGCCAGCAGCTCCGCCGGGACTGAAAATGAGCAGTTCTTC. Its protein product is CASSSAGTENEQFF.

This sequence joins TRBV6-6 and TRBJ2-7; the match to TRBD1 covers 8 bases. CDR3 length equals 14 residues. Looked up from germline, CDR1 is MNHNY and CDR2 is SVGAGI (reference sequence). After removal of 2 bases from V and 5 bases from J, the junction contained 5 bases not matched to a gene. CDR3 sequence (DNA): TGTGCCAGCAGTTACAACAGGGGGATGAACGAGCAGTACTTC. Translating it yields CASSYNRGMNEQYF.

This clonotype was seen many times. CDR3 region: CSVDRYNYGYTF. The CDR3 bases are TGCAGCGTTGACAGGTACAACTATGGCTACACCTTC. The chain has TRBV29-1 and TRBJ1-2; no reliable D call. Germline loops: CDR1 SQVTM, CDR2 ANQGSEA. This CDR3 has 12 amino acids. Trimming pared 3 bases from V and 2 bases from J, leaving 7 bases between.

This clonotype was picked up a small number of times. V gene TRBV19 combines with J gene TRBJ2-5, with D possibly matching TRBD2 (5 bases). V lost 3 bases and J 1 base, leaving 12 bases between the germline ends. CDR1 LNHDA and CDR2 SQIVND come from the germline V gene (reference sequence). The CDR3 has 15 amino acids. This CDR3 is CASSIAGGSQETQYF. CDR3 nucleotide sequence: TGTGCCAGTAGTATCGCGGGCGGCTCCCAAGAGACCCAGTACTTC.

In the case of this clonotype: The CDR3 does not close with the conserved phenylalanine or tryptophan, likely indicating a read error. The DNA is left out, because the CDR3 cannot be placed on it with certainty; the CDR3 is given as TCRdb lists it. This chain uses TRBV5-1 with TRBJ1-1; whether TRBD1, the table's D call, matches the DNA was not checked. Per germline, CDR1 SGHRS and CDR2 YFSETQ. The CDR3 is 11 residues long, counting both termini. Here the CDR3 reads CASSLGQSAVY.

The genes are TRBV2 and TRBJ2-5, with TRBD2 as a possible D gene (7 bases). This CDR3 region has 17 residues. Germline assignment: CDR1 SNHLY and CDR2 FYNNEI. Between the trimmed V and J ends, which lost 5 bases and 1 base, there was a span of 20 bases. DNA for the CDR3: TGTGCCAGCAGTTACGGGCCAGGGCGGGGGCTCCAAGAGACCCAGTACTTC. It is translated as CASSYGPGRGLQETQYF.

The chain employs TRBV7-9 and TRBJ2-2, with D possibly being TRBD2 (5 bases). The CDR3 is 14 residues long. V was pared by 1 base and J by 3 bases, with 6 bases between. Looked up from germline, CDR1 is SEHNR and CDR2 is FQNEAQ (reference sequence). The CDR3 sequence: CASSLVGDTGELFF. For the CDR3, the DNA is TGTGCCAGCAGCTTAGTCGGGGACACCGGGGAGCTGTTTTTT.

This clonotype was counted only a few times. Relative to the germline gene, one junction end is altered; a read error may explain this. This sequence joins TRBV7-7 and TRBJ2-5, with 10 nucleotides matching TRBD2. The CDR3 has 15 amino acids. Germline-derived CDR1 and CDR2 are SSHAT and FNYEAQ (reference sequence). The CDR3 DNA is TGTGCTAGCAGCAGACTAGCGGGCCTCCAAGAGACCCAGTACTTC. It is translated as CASSRLAGLQETQYF.